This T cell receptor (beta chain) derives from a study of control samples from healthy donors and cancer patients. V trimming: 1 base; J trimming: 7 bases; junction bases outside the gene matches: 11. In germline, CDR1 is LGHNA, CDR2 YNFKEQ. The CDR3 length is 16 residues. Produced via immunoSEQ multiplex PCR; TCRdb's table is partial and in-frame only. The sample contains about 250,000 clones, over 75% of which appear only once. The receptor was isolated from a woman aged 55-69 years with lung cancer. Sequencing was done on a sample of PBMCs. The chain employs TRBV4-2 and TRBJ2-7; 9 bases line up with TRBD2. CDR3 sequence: CASSQGLAGGRGEQYF. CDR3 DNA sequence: TGTGCCAGCAGCCAAGGTCTGGCGGGAGGGAGGGGGGAGCAGTACTTC.